The rows below give T cell receptor beta chains drawn from one sample of a study of cytomegalovirus exposure and HLA in healthy donors. Libraries were prepared by immunoSEQ multiplex PCR; TCRdb keeps only in-frame clonotypes and omits some of them. This sample has just over 150,000 clones, with about 79% found just once. Specimen: PBMCs. The receptors derive from a woman in her forties or fifties in good health and CMV-seropositive. The CDR3 runs from the conserved cysteine through the conserved F or W. Fields, in order: J gene, V gene, clone size, D gene, CDR3 protein, CDR3 DNA. D genes are given only for firm matches. Part of the rows lack a size; the others show once, few, many or a class for expanded clones.

J: TRBJ1-2; V: TRBV4-3; size: -; D: -; CDR3: CASSQATNYGYTF; DNA: TGCGCCAGCAGCCAGGCAACGAACTATGGCTACACCTTC
J: TRBJ2-5; V: TRBV5-1; size: -; D: -; CDR3: CASSTGTGGQETQYF; DNA: TGCGCCAGCAGCACCGGGACCGGGGGCCAAGAGACCCAGTACTTC
J: TRBJ1-1; V: TRBV6-1; size: -; D: TRBD1; CDR3: CAIGGTGRTEAFF; DNA: TGTGCCATCGGAGGGACAGGGAGGACTGAAGCTTTCTTT
J: TRBJ2-2; V: TRBV19; size: -; D: -; CDR3: CASSSRTPTGELFF; DNA: TGTGCCAGTAGTTCTAGGACTCCCACCGGGGAGCTGTTTTTT
J: TRBJ1-3; V: TRBV4-3; size: -; D: -; CDR3: CASSQERSGNTIYF; DNA: TGCGCCAGCAGCCAAGAGAGGTCAGGAAACACCATATATTTT
J: TRBJ2-1; V: TRBV5-1; size: once; D: -; CDR3: CASNRDARNEQFF; DNA: TGCGCCAGCAACAGGGACGCCCGCAATGAGCAGTTCTTC
J: TRBJ2-7; V: TRBV29-1; size: -; D: -; CDR3: CSVDGDIHEQYF; DNA: TGCAGCGTTGATGGGGACATCCACGAGCAGTACTTC
J: TRBJ1-2; V: TRBV28; size: -; D: TRBD1; CDR3: CASIFRDRASGYTF; DNA: TGTGCCAGCATTTTCCGGGACAGGGCCTCAGGCTACACCTTC
J: TRBJ2-1; V: TRBV2; size: once; D: TRBD2; CDR3: CASSTQIAGGNEQFF; DNA: TGTGCCAGCAGTACCCAAATAGCGGGGGGCAATGAGCAGTTCTTC
J: TRBJ1-3; V: TRBV2; size: -; D: TRBD1; CDR3: CASSGQGASSGNTIYF; DNA: TGTGCCAGCAGTGGACAGGGGGCCTCCTCTGGAAACACCATATATTTT
J: TRBJ2-7; V: TRBV29-1; size: -; D: -; CDR3: CSGLAGVGYEQYF; DNA: TGCAGCGGACTCGCAGGGGTTGGCTACGAGCAGTACTTC
J: TRBJ2-3; V: TRBV20-1; size: once; D: -; CDR3: CSADLADTQYF; DNA: TGCAGTGCAGATCTAGCGGATACGCAGTATTTT
J: TRBJ2-7; V: TRBV18; size: -; D: TRBD1; CDR3: CASSSRDRGYEQYF; DNA: TGTGCCAGCTCAAGCCGGGACAGGGGCTACGAGCAGTACTTC
J: TRBJ2-4; V: TRBV7-8; size: -; D: TRBD1; CDR3: CASSPFPGGTIQYF; DNA: TGTGCCAGCAGCCCTTTCCCAGGGGGAACCATTCAGTACTTC
J: TRBJ2-5; V: TRBV6-1; size: -; D: -; CDR3: CASSFSTQETQYF; DNA: TGTGCCAGCAGTTTTAGTACCCAAGAGACCCAGTACTTC
J: TRBJ1-1; V: TRBV6-1; size: -; D: TRBD1; CDR3: CASSRQGTTEAFF; DNA: TGTGCCAGCAGCCGACAGGGGACCACTGAAGCTTTCTTT
J: TRBJ2-5; V: TRBV21-1; size: -; D: -; CDR3: CASSKRLGPPQETQYF; DNA: TGTGCCAGCAGCAAGCGTCTCGGTCCGCCGCAAGAGACCCAGTACTTC
J: TRBJ1-2; V: TRBV5-6; size: -; D: TRBD1; CDR3: CASSFRTGNREWGYTF; DNA: TGTGCCAGCAGCTTCAGGACAGGGAATCGTGAGTGGGGCTACACCTTC
J: TRBJ2-5; V: TRBV30; size: -; D: -; CDR3: CAWSLEFQETQYF; DNA: TGTGCCTGGAGCCTCGAGTTCCAAGAGACCCAGTACTTC
J: TRBJ2-7; V: TRBV4-1; size: -; D: TRBD1; CDR3: CASSQEATGGFYEQYF; DNA: TGCGCCAGCAGCCAAGAGGCAACAGGGGGCTTCTACGAGCAGTACTTC
J: TRBJ2-1; V: TRBV18; size: -; D: TRBD1; CDR3: CASSPQGAIEQFF; DNA: TGTGCCAGCTCACCACAGGGGGCAATTGAGCAGTTCTTC
J: TRBJ2-7; V: TRBV6-5; size: -; D: TRBD1; CDR3: CATKPGQGVYEQYF; DNA: TGTGCCACCAAGCCGGGACAGGGGGTCTACGAGCAGTACTTC
J: TRBJ1-2; V: TRBV5-6; size: -; D: TRBD1; CDR3: CASSLGARGSYGYTF; DNA: TGTGCCAGCAGCTTGGGAGCCAGGGGGTCCTATGGCTACACCTTC
J: TRBJ1-5; V: TRBV18; size: -; D: -; CDR3: CASSPGTSNQPQHF; DNA: TGTGCCAGCTCACCAGGGACAAGCAATCAGCCCCAGCATTTT
J: TRBJ2-5; V: TRBV4-1; size: few; D: TRBD1; CDR3: CASSQDGTAQETQYF; DNA: TGCGCCAGCAGCCAAGATGGGACAGCCCAAGAGACCCAGTACTTC
J: TRBJ1-1; V: TRBV7-9; size: -; D: -; CDR3: CSSSPGLDEAFF; DNA: TGTTCCAGCAGCCCCGGACTCGATGAAGCTTTCTTT
J: TRBJ2-2; V: TRBV18; size: -; D: TRBD1; CDR3: CASSLRQGSGELFF; DNA: TGTGCCAGCTCACTCCGACAGGGCTCCGGGGAGCTGTTTTTT
J: TRBJ1-4; V: TRBV10-3; size: -; D: -; CDR3: CAISDQQGYEKLFF; DNA: TGTGCCATCAGTGACCAGCAGGGCTATGAAAAACTGTTTTTT
J: TRBJ2-1; V: TRBV7-2; size: -; D: TRBD2; CDR3: CASSLRTSGRNEQFF; DNA: TGTGCCAGCAGCTTAAGGACTAGCGGGAGAAATGAGCAGTTCTTC
J: TRBJ2-1; V: TRBV19; size: -; D: TRBD2; CDR3: CASTPGLVGHEQFF; DNA: TGTGCCAGTACCCCGGGACTAGTAGGCCATGAGCAGTTCTTC
J: TRBJ1-2; V: TRBV29-1; size: once; D: TRBD1; CDR3: CSVDPQGAGGYTF; DNA: TGCAGCGTGGATCCACAGGGGGCGGGGGGCTACACCTTC
J: TRBJ1-5; V: TRBV4-2; size: -; D: TRBD1; CDR3: CASSPLGDRVKPQHF; DNA: TGTGCCAGCAGCCCCCTGGGGGACAGGGTGAAGCCCCAGCATTTT
J: TRBJ1-1; V: TRBV5-5; size: -; D: TRBD1; CDR3: CASSSPGGITEAFF; DNA: TGTGCCAGCAGCTCGCCAGGGGGCATAACTGAAGCTTTCTTT
J: TRBJ1-2; V: TRBV5-3; size: -; D: TRBD1; CDR3: CARSLTQKDRGVEGYTF; DNA: TGTGCCAGAAGCTTAACCCAAAAAGACAGGGGGGTAGAGGGCTACACCTTC
J: TRBJ1-1; V: TRBV9; size: -; D: -; CDR3: CASSERGGTEAFF; DNA: TGTGCCAGCAGCGAACGAGGTGGCACTGAAGCTTTCTTT
J: TRBJ2-5; V: TRBV13; size: -; D: -; CDR3: CASSLRGTGREETQYF; DNA: TGTGCCAGCAGCTTACGGGGAACGGGTCGGGAAGAGACCCAGTACTTC
J: TRBJ2-7; V: TRBV19; size: -; D: -; CDR3: CASSIGRSPYEQYF; DNA: TGTGCCAGTAGTATAGGCCGGTCCCCCTACGAGCAGTACTTC
J: TRBJ2-7; V: TRBV27; size: -; D: -; CDR3: CASRTSTAYEQYF; DNA: TGTGCCAGCAGAACCTCGACAGCGTACGAGCAGTACTTC
J: TRBJ2-1; V: TRBV2; size: -; D: TRBD2; CDR3: CASSRTSGRANEQFF; DNA: TGTGCCAGCAGTCGGACTAGCGGGAGGGCCAATGAGCAGTTCTTC